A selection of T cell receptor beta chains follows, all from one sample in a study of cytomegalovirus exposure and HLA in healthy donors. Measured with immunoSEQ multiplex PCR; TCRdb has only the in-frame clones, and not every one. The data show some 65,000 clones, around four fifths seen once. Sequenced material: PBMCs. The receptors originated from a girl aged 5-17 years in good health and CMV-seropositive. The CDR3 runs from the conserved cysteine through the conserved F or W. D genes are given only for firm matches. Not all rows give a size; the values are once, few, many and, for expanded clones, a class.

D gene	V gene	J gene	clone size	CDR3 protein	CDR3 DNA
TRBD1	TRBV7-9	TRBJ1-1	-	CASSLARQGEWNTEAFF	TGTGCCAGCAGCTTAGCGCGACAGGGGGAGTGGAACACTGAAGCTTTCTTT
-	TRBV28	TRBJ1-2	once	CASSLGGAKVYGYTF	TGTGCCAGCAGTTTAGGGGGGGCGAAGGTATATGGCTACACCTTC
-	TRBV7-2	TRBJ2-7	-	CASSLRRQGGSEQYF	TGTGCCAGCAGCTTAAGGCGGCAGGGAGGATCCGAGCAGTACTTC
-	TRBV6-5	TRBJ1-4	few	CASSAGREKLFF	TGTGCCAGCAGCGCCGGGAGGGAAAAACTGTTTTTT
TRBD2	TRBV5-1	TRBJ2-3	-	CASSLVRGGGDTQYF	TGCGCCAGCAGCTTGGTTCGCGGGGGTGGGGATACGCAGTATTTT
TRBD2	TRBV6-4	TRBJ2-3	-	CASGDSGGGTDTQYF	TGTGCCAGCGGCGACTCGGGGGGTGGGACAGATACGCAGTATTTT
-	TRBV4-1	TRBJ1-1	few	CASSQGKGHKNTEAFF	TGCGCCAGCAGCCAAGGAAAAGGACATAAGAACACTGAAGCTTTCTTT
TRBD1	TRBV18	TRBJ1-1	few	CASSQLQGATEAFF	TGTGCCAGCTCACAACTACAGGGGGCAACTGAAGCTTTCTTT
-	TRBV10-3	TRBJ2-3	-	CAVNPSDGTDTQYF	TGTGCCGTAAACCCTAGCGATGGCACAGATACGCAGTATTTT
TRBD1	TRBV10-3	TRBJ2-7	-	CAISESRGTGGTYEQYF	TGTGCCATCAGTGAGTCGAGAGGGACAGGGGGGACCTACGAGCAGTACTTC
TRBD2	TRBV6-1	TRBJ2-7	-	CASNLSGANEQYF	TGTGCCAGCAACCTTAGCGGGGCGAACGAGCAGTACTTC
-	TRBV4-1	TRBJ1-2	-	CASSQDFGGYTYGYTF	TGCGCCAGCAGCCAAGATTTTGGAGGGTACACATATGGCTACACCTTC
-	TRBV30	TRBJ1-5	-	CAWKGQAISNQPQHF	TGTGCCTGGAAGGGGCAGGCTATTAGCAATCAGCCCCAGCATTTT
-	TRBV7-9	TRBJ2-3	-	CASSRDLTTDTQYF	TGTGCCAGCAGCCGGGACTTAACCACAGATACGCAGTATTTT